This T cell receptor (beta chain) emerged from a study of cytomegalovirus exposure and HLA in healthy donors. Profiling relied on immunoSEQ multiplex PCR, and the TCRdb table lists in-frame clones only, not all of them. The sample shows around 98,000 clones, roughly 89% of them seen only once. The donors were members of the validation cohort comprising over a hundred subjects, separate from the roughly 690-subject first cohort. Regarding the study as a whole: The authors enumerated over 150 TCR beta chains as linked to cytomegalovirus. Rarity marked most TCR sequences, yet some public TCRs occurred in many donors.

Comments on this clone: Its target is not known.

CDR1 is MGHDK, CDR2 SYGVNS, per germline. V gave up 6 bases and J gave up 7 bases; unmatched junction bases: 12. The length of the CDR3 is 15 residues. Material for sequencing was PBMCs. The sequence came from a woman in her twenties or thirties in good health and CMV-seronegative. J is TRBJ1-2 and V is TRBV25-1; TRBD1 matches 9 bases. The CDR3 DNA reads TGTGCCAGCAGGACCTCCGGACAGGGGTACGGTGGCTACACCTTC. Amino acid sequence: CASRTSGQGYGGYTF.